The 5 T cell receptor beta chains listed next were all sequenced from one sample in a study of CD8 T cells in ankylosing spondylitis. TCRdb recomputed calls from the 5' RACE reads with MiXCR, one row per CDR3 protein. The sample contains fewer than 500,000 distinct CDR3 sequences, approximately 20% of which appear only once. Broader study findings: Blood of patients with ankylosing spondylitis appeared to be characterized by a TCR beta motif of seven or eight highly homologous variants.

These receptors are not linked to any known antigen. The source material was blood, either unsorted or a sorted T cell fraction (not recorded which). The receptors shown here come from a male donor with ankylosing spondylitis.

This clonotype was counted only a few times. This chain uses TRBV10-3 with TRBJ2-3; D gene unclear. The CDR3 contains 11 residues. Trimming pared 6 bases from V and 2 bases from J, leaving 3 bases between. Germline V gene lookup returns CDR1 ENHRY and CDR2 SYGVKD. CDR3 nucleotide sequence: TGTGCCATCAGCGACACAGATACGCAGTATTTT. Its protein is CAISDTDTQYF.

The rearrangement joins TRBV28 to TRBJ2-7; D is possibly TRBD2 (6 bases). Between the trimmed V and J ends, which lost 5 bases and 4 bases, there was a span of 15 bases. The CDR3 consists of 14 residues. From germline, CDR1 is MDHEN and CDR2 SYDVKM. The CDR3 region has the DNA TGTGCCAGCAGTGCCTGGGGGGAGAAGTACGAGCAGTACTTC. This codes for CASSAWGEKYEQYF. Looking up the rest from reference TRBV28 and TRBJ2-7 gives the full variable domain: DVKVTQSSRYLVKRTGEKVFLECVQDMDHENMFWYRQDPGLGLRLIYFSYDVKMKEKGDIPEGYSVSREKKERFSLILESASTNQTSMYLCASSAWGEKYEQYFGPGTRLTVT.

This chain joins TRBV6-1 and TRBJ2-7; 9 bases map to TRBD1. The trim removed 10 bases at V and 3 bases at J, leaving 16 bases unmatched. CDR1 is MNHNS and CDR2 is SASEGT in the germline V gene. The CDR3 loop spans 16 amino acids. The CDR3 sequence: CAIIGTGRGQIYEQYF. The CDR3 DNA reads as TGTGCCATCATAGGGACAGGGCGGGGACAAATCTACGAGCAGTACTTC.

The chain carries TRBV12-3 or TRBV12-4 and TRBJ1-2; unclear D gene. This CDR3 comprises 12 residues. V was clipped by 8 bases and J by 5 bases, with 12 bases between them. CDR3 DNA: TGTGCCAGCGGCCTAGACCTTTATGGCTACACCTTC. This encodes CASGLDLYGYTF.

V usage is TRBV10-3 and J usage is TRBJ2-2, with TRBD1 identical over 8 bases. V lost 3 bases to trimming and J lost 6 bases; unmatched junction nucleotides: 6. This CDR3 is built from 15 residues. Germline loops: CDR1 ENHRY, CDR2 SYGVKD. For the CDR3, the DNA is TGTGCCATCAGTGATCCAGGGGGCCCTTCCGGGGAGCTGTTTTTT. It encodes CAISDPGGPSGELFF.